What follows describes a single T cell receptor (beta chain). PCR was performed a second time for roughly 7 to 11 cycles using a sample-barcoded 5' primer and a J-beta primer mix. Every sample gave at least 2.5 million paired-end reads containing CDR3. TCRdb re-derived calls from the 5' RACE reads in MiXCR, one entry per CDR3 protein. The table shows around 1.7 million distinct CDR3 sequences, with 28% occurring only once. The CDR3 runs 15 residues. Unmatched junction bases numbered 9, after V lost 5 bases and J lost 3 bases. This sample stems from a study of blood T cells in healthy people across ages. Across the whole study: About one barcoded beta molecule per two T cells was the capture yield of template switching.

Investigators took around 10 milliliters of peripheral blood from every donor. Total RNA was isolated from each sample in quantities of at least 5.5 micrograms. Sequencing was done on a sample of blood. The chain uses TRBV12-3 or TRBV12-4 and TRBJ1-1; 7 bases agree with TRBD1. This TCR came from a woman in her 30s in good health. The CDR3 DNA is TGTGCCAGCAGTCCCCACCCCAGGGGGTACACTGAAGCTTTCTTT. It specifies CASSPHPRGYTEAFF.